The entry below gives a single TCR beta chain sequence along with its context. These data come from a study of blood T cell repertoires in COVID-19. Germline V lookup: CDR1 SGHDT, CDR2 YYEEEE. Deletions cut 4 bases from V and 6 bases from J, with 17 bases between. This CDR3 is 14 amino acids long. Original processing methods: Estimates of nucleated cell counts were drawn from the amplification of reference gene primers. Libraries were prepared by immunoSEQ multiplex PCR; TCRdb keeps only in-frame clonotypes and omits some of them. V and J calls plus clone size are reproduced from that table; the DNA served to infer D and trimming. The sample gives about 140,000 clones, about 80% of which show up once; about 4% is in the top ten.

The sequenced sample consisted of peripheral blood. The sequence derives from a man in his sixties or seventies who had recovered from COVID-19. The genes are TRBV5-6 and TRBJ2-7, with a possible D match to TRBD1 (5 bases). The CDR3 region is CASSAGRKGREQYF. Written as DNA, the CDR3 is TGTGCCAGCAGCGCCGGGCGGAAGGGGCGCGAGCAGTACTTC.